Following are 3 T cell receptor beta chains from one sample sequenced in a study of shared clonotypes between healthy human individuals. Clones were sequenced by immunoSEQ multiplex PCR, and TCRdb holds only the in-frame ones, with some missing. The profile shows under 600,000 clones, less than 98% of them singletons. Sample: naive CD4+ T cells sorted from blood. The subset is: CD45RA+ positively selected. The receptor set was obtained from a woman younger than 45 in good health.

The CDR3 protein is CASSPEAGGYEQYF. Written as DNA, the CDR3 is TGTGCCAGCAGCCCCGAGGCAGGGGGATACGAGCAGTACTTC. The chain carries TRBV11-2 and TRBJ2-7; 7 positions match TRBD1. Germline V CDR1 and CDR2: SGHAT, FQNNGV. Germline trimming cut 5 bases from V and 4 bases from J; bases unmatched to any gene: 8. The CDR3 extends over 14 amino acids.

The rearrangement links TRBV28 to TRBJ1-5; 11 bases align to TRBD1. V dropped 10 bases and J dropped 6; count of bases not matched to a gene: 14. This CDR3 contains 16 residues. Germline lookup yields CDR1 MDHEN and CDR2 SYDVKM. The CDR3 nucleotides read TGTGCCACTACCTACCGCCGGGACAGGGGGAGTCAGCCCCAGCATTTT. Residues: CATTYRRDRGSQPQHF. Full variable domain (rest looked up from reference TRBV28 and TRBJ1-5): DVKVTQSSRYLVKRTGEKVFLECVQDMDHENMFWYRQDPGLGLRLIYFSYDVKMKEKGDIPEGYSVSREKKERFSLILESASTNQTSMYLCATTYRRDRGSQPQHFGDGTRLSIL.

The chain uses TRBV7-2 and TRBJ2-2; D is unresolved. Germline V gene lookup returns CDR1 SGHTA and CDR2 FQGNSA. The CDR3 has 14 residues. Trimming removed 6 bases from V and 7 bases from J, with 15 bases in between. The CDR3, as DNA: TGTGCCAGCAGTTCACTCTTGAGAGACGGGGAGCTGTTTTTT. Translated, it gives CASSSLLRDGELFF. Using reference TRBV7-2 and TRBJ2-2 for the parts outside the CDR3, the full variable domain is GAGVSQSPSNKVTEKGKDVELRCDPISGHTALYWYRQSLGQGLEFLIYFQGNSAPDKSGLPSDRFSAERTGGSVSTLTIQRTQQEDSAVYLCASSSLLRDGELFFGEGSRLTVL.